These 8 T cell receptor beta chains were sequenced from one sample in a study of blood T cell repertoires in COVID-19. The protocol was immunoSEQ multiplex PCR, while the TCRdb copy is restricted to in-frame clones and leaves out a portion. The sample holds 120,000 or so clones, around 80% seen once. Sequenced sample: peripheral blood. The receptors originated from a woman in her forties or fifties with acute or convalescent COVID-19.

The chain joins TRBV13 to TRBJ2-7; maybe TRBD2 (6 bases). Germline V gene data show CDR1 as PRHDT and CDR2 as FYEKMQ (reference sequence). The CDR3 contains 15 residues. V dropped 4 bases and J dropped 6 bases, with 19 bases sitting between them. The CDR3 region has the DNA TGTGCCAGCAGCTCCTCGGCTAGCGTGACGGGCGAGCAGTACTTC. Encoded protein: CASSSSASVTGEQYF.

The V and J genes are TRBV28 and TRBJ2-2, with D hard to call. Trimming removed 2 bases at V and 9 bases at J, with 10 bases between. The CDR3 has 13 residues. Germline V gene lookup returns CDR1 MDHEN and CDR2 SYDVKM. CDR3 residues: CASSLTAHRELFF. In nucleotides, the CDR3 is TGTGCCAGCAGTTTAACAGCCCACCGGGAGCTGTTTTTT.

J is TRBJ1-2 and V is TRBV30; possible D gene TRBD1, 6 bases. CDR3 length equals 14 residues. The germline V gene has CDR1 GTSNPN and CDR2 SVGIG (reference sequence). V gave up 1 base and J gave up 5 bases, with 14 bases separating them. CDR3: CAWSAKTGQYGYTF. CDR3 bases: TGTGCCTGGAGTGCAAAAACTGGACAGTATGGCTACACCTTC. Full variable domain (rest looked up from reference TRBV30 and TRBJ1-2): SQTIHQWPATLVQPVGSPLSLECTVEGTSNPNLYWYRQAAGRGLQLLFYSVGIGQISSEVPQNLSASRPQDRQFILSSKKLLLSDSGFYLCAWSAKTGQYGYTFGSGTRLTVV.

This clone occurred a few times. J is TRBJ2-7 and V is TRBV19, with D unclear. The ends were cut back, 3 bases at V and 0 bases at J, with 12 bases in the middle. Germline CDR1 is LNHDA and CDR2 is SQIVND (reference sequence). The CDR3 consists of 15 residues. The chain's CDR3 is CASSIAAASSYEQYF. The CDR3 DNA sequence: TGTGCCAGTAGTATTGCTGCGGCAAGCTCCTACGAGCAGTACTTC.

The rearrangement links TRBV9 to TRBJ1-5; no firm D call. V was shortened by 1 base and J by 2 bases, with 7 bases between the two germline ends. The germline gives CDR1 SGDLS, CDR2 YYNGEE. CDR3 length: 14 residues. The CDR3 spells CASSVNGRNQPQHF. CDR3 coding DNA: TGTGCCAGCAGCGTAAATGGGCGCAATCAGCCCCAGCATTTT.

V and J are TRBV12-3 or TRBV12-4 and TRBJ2-4; possible D gene TRBD2, 5 bases. The CDR3 is 13 amino acids. Trimming pared 7 bases from V and 9 bases from J, leaving 16 bases between. The CDR3 bases are TGTGCCAGCACCATAAACACGGGGATCATTCAGTACTTC. It specifies CASTINTGIIQYF.

The chain recombines TRBV6-6 with TRBJ1-2; TRBD1 agrees at 9 bases. J gave up 7 bases and V 2 bases, and 8 bases lay outside the gene matches. Per the germline V gene, CDR1 is MNHNY and CDR2 is SVGAGI (reference sequence). CDR3 length equals 15 residues. CDR3 region: CASSYMVQGARGYTF. The CDR3 DNA reads as TGTGCCAGCAGTTACATGGTACAGGGGGCGCGTGGCTACACCTTC.

This rearrangement joins TRBV7-6 to TRBJ2-1; TRBD2 agrees at 14 bases. CDR1 is SGHVS and CDR2 is FNYEAQ in the germline V gene. The CDR3 consists of 18 residues. Trimming removed 4 bases from V and 0 bases from J; junction bases left unmatched: 5. The CDR3 bases are TGTGCCAGCAGCTCCCGAGGACTAGCGGGAGGCTCCTACAATGAGCAGTTCTTC. It specifies CASSSRGLAGGSYNEQFF.